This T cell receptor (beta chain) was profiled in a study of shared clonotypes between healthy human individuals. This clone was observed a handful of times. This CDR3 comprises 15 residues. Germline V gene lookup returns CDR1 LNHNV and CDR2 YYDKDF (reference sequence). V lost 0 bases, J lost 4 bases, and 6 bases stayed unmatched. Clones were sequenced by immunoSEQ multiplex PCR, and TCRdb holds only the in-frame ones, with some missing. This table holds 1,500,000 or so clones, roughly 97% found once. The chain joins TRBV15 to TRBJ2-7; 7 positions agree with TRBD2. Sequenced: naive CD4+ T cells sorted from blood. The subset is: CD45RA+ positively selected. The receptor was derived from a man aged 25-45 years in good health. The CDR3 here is CATSREGGPRYEQYF. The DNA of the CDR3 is TGTGCCACCAGCAGAGAGGGAGGGCCTCGGTACGAGCAGTACTTC.